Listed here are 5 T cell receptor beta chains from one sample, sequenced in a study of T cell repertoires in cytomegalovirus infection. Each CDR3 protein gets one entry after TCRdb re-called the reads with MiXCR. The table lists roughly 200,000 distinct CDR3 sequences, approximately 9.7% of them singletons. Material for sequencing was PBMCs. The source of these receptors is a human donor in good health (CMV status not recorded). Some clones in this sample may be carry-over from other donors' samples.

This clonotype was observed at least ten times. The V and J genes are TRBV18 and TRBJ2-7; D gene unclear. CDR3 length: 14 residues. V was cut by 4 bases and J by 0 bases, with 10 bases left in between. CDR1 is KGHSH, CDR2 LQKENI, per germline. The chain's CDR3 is CASSRGRSSYEQYF. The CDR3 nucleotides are TGTGCCAGCTCACGAGGTCGGAGCTCCTACGAGCAGTACTTC.

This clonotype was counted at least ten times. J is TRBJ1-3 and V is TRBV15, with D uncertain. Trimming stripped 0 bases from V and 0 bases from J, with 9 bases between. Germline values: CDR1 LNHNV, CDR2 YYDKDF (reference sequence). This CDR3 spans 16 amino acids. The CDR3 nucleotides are TGTGCCACCAGCAGAGATCGGCAGAGCTCTGGAAACACCATATATTTT. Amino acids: CATSRDRQSSGNTIYF.

The DNA of the CDR3 is TGTGCCATCAGTGAGTCCCTGAGGGGCTCGCGGCTTAGCACAGATACGCAGTATTTT. Amino acids: CAISESLRGSRLSTDTQYF. The chain uses TRBV10-3 and TRBJ2-3, with D perhaps given as TRBD1 or TRBD2 (5 bases each). The length of the CDR3 is 19 residues. Germline assignment: CDR1 ENHRY and CDR2 SYGVKD. Deletions cut 0 bases from V and 0 bases from J, with 19 bases between.

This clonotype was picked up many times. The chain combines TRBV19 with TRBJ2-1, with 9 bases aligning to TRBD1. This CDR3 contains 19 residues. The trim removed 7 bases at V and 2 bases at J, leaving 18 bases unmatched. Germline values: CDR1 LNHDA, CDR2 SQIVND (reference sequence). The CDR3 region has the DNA TGTGCCAGTACCTTCTACAGGGGGCTAGCAAGGTACCCCTACAATGAGCAGTTCTTC. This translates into CASTFYRGLARYPYNEQFF.

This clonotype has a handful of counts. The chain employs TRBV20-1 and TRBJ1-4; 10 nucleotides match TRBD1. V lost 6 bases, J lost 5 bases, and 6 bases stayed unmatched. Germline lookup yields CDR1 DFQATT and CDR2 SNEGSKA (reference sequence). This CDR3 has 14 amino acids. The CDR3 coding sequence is TGCAGTGCGGGGACAGGGGCCAGGAATGAAAAACTGTTTTTT. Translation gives CSAGTGARNEKLFF.